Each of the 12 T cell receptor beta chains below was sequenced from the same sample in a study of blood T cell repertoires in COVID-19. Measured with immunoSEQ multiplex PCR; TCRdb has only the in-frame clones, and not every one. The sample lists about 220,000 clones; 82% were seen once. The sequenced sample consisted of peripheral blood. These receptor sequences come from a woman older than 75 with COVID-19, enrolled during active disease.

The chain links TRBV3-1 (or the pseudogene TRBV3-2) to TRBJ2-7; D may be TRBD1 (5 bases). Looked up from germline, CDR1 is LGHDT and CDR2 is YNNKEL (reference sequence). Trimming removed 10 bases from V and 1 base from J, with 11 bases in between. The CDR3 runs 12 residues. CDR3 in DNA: TGTGCCACCCCGCCAGGGTCCTACGAGCAGTACTTC. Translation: CATPPGSYEQYF.

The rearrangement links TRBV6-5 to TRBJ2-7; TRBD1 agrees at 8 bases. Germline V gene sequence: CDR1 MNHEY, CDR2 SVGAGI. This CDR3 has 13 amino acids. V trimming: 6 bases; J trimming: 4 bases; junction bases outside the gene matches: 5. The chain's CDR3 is CASRGQGRYEQYF. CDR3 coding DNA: TGTGCCAGCAGAGGACAGGGACGGTACGAGCAGTACTTC.

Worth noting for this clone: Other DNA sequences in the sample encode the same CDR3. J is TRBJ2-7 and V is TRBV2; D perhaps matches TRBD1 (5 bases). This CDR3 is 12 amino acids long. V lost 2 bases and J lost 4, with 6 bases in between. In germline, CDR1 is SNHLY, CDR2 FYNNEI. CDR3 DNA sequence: TGTGCCAGCAGTGAACAGGGTTACGAGCAGTACTTC. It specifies CASSEQGYEQYF.

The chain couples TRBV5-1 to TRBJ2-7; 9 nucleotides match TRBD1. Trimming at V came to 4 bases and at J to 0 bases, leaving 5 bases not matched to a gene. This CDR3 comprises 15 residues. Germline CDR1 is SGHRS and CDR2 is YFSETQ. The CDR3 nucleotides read TGCGCCAGCAGCACAACAGGGGGCGCCTCCTACGAGCAGTACTTC. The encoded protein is CASSTTGGASYEQYF.

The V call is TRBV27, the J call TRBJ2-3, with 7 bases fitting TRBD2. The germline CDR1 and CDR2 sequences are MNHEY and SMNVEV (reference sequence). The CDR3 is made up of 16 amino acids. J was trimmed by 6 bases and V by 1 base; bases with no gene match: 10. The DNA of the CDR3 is TGTGCCAGCAGTTTATGGGGGGGGAGGGGTTCCGATACGCAGTATTTT. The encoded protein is CASSLWGGRGSDTQYF.

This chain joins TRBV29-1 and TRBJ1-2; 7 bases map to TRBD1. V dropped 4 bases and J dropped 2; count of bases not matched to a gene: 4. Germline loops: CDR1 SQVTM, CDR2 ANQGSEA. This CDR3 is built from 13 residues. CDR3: CSVGQGLNYGYTF. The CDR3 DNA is TGCAGCGTTGGACAGGGACTGAACTATGGCTACACCTTC.

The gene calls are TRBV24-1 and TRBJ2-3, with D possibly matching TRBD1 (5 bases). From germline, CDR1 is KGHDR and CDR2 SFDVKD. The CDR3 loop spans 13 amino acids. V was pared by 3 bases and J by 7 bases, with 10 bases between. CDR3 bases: TGTGCCACCAGTGATCCCGGACAAAATACGCAGTATTTT. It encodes CATSDPGQNTQYF.

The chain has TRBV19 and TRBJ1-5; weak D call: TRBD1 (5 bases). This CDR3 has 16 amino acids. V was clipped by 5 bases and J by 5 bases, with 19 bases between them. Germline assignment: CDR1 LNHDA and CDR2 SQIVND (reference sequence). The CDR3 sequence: CASSSLTDSSHQPQHF. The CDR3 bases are TGTGCCAGTAGTTCCCTGACTGACAGCTCCCATCAGCCCCAGCATTTT.

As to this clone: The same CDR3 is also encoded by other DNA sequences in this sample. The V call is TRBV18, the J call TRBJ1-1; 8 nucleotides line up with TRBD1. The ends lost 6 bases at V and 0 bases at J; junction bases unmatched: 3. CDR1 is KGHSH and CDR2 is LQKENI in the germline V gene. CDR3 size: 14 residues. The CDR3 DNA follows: TGTGCCAGCTCCGGACAGGGAATGAACACTGAAGCTTTCTTT. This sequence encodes CASSGQGMNTEAFF.

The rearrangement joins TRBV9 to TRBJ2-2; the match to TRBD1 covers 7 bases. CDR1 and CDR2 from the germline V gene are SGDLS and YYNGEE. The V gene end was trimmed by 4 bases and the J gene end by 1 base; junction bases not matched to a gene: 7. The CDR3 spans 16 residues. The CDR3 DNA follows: TGTGCCAGCAGCCGACGGGACAGATTGAACACCGGGGAGCTGTTTTTT. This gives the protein CASSRRDRLNTGELFF.

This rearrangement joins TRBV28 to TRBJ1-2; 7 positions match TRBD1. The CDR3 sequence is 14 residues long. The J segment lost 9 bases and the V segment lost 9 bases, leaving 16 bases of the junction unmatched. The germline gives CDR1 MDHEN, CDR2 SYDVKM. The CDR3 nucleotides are TGTGCCAGTTCACTTAGGCCCGGGACAGTTAGCTACACCTTC. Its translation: CASSLRPGTVSYTF.

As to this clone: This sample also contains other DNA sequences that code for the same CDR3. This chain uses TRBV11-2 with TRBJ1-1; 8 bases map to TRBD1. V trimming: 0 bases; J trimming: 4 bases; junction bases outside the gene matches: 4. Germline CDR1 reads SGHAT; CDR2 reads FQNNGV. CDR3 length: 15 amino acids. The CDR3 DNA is TGTGCCAGCAGCTTAGACCAGGGGGCAGGCACTGAAGCTTTCTTT. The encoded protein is CASSLDQGAGTEAFF.